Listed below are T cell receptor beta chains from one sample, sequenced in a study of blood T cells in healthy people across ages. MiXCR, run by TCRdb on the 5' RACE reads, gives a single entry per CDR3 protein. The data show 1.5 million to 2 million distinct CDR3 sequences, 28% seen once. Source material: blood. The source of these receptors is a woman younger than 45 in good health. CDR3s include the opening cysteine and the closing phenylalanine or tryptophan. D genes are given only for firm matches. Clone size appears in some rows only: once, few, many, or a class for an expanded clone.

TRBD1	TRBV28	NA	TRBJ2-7	TGTGCCAGCAGTCAACAGACAGGGAGTTTCTACGAGCAGTACTTC	CASSQQTGSFYEQYF
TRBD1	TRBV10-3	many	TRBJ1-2	TGTGCCATCAGTGAGGGACAGGGTGGCTACACCTTC	CAISEGQGGYTF
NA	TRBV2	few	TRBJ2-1	TGTGCCAGCATAGGGCTAGTGAGCAATGAGCAGTTCTTC	CASIGLVSNEQFF
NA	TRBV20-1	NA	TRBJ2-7	TGCAGTGCTAGGGACCCCACATTGACATTCTACGAGCAGTACTTC	CSARDPTLTFYEQYF
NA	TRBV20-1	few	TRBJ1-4	TGCAGTGCTCGCAGGGTTGAAAAACTGTTTTTT	CSARRVEKLFF
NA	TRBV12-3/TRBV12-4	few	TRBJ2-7	TGTGCCAGCAGTTTCCGGGGGTATAACGAGCAGTACTTC	CASSFRGYNEQYF
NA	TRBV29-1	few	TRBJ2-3	TGCAGCGTTGAACCTGGCCCCCCACGAGCGCCCAGCACAGATACGCAGTATTTT	CSVEPGPPRAPSTDTQYF
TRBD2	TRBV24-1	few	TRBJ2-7	TGTGCCACCAGTGACCCCGGGACTAGCGGGGGTAGGGTCCAGTACTTC	CATSDPGTSGGRVQYF
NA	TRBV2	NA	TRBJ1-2	TGTGCCAGCAGTGGAGGCTGGAACTATGGCTACACCTTC	CASSGGWNYGYTF
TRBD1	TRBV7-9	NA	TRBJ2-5	TGTGCCAGCAGCGCGCCGGGACAGGGGTTGACCCAGTACTTC	CASSAPGQGLTQYF
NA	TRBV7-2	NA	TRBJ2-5	TGTGCCAGCAGCTCTGGGTACCGCCGACCGGGACCGAGGGAGACCCAGTACTTC	CASSSGYRRPGPRETQYF
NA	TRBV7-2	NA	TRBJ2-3	NA	CASSLFLSDTQYF
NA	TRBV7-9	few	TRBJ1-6	TGTGCCAGCAGCTTAGCCAATTATAATTCACCCCTCCACTTT	CASSLANYNSPLHF
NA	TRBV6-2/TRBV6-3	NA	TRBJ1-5	TGTGCCAGCACCCTCGGAAATAGCAATCAGCCCCAGCATTTT	CASTLGNSNQPQHF
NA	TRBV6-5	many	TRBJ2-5	TGTGCCAGCAGTTACCGGGACTGGGAAGAGACCCAGTACTTC	CASSYRDWEETQYF
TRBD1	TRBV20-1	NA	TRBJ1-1	TGCAGTGCTAGCGGGACAGGGGGCAACACTGAAGCTTTCTTT	CSASGTGGNTEAFF
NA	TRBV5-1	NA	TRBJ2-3	TGCGCCAGCAGCTCGGAAGGGGGGAATCCAGATACGCAGTATTTT	CASSSEGGNPDTQYF
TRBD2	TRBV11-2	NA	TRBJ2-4	TGTGCCAGCAGCAGCGGGACGAGAAACATTCAGTACTTC	CASSSGTRNIQYF
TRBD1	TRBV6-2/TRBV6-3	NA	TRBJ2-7	TGTGCCAGCAGTTACTCCAACAGGGGGCTGAACGAGCAGTACTTC	CASSYSNRGLNEQYF
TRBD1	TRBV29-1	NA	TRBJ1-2	TGCAGCGTTGAGGGGACAGGGTCTTATGGCTACACCTTC	CSVEGTGSYGYTF
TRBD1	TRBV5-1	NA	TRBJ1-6	TGCGCCAGCAGCCCCTCAGGGGGGTCACCCCTCCACTTT	CASSPSGGSPLHF
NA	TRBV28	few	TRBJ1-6	TGTGCCAGCACAGGAAACTCCTATAATTCACCCCTCCACTTT	CASTGNSYNSPLHF
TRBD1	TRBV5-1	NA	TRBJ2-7	TGCGCCAGCACCCTGGGGGGGCCGGGACAGGGGAGCCACGAGCAGTACTTC	CASTLGGPGQGSHEQYF
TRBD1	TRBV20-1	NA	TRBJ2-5	TGCAGTGCTCCCCCGCAGGGACAGGCGATTCAGACCCAGTACTTC	CSAPPQGQAIQTQYF
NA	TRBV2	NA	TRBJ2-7	TGTGCCAGCATACTGAAAGCCTACGAGCAGTACTTC	CASILKAYEQYF
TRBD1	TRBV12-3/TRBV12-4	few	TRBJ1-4	TGTGCCAGCAGTTTTGATGGACAGGTTATGAAGAAACTGTTTTTT	CASSFDGQVMKKLFF
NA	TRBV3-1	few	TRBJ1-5	TGCGCCAGCAGCCACCTGGATCAGCCCCAGCATTTT	CASSHLDQPQHF
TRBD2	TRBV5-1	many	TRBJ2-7	TGCGCCAGCAGCCCGGGGGTGCGGAGCGGGGTCTACGAGCAGTACTTC	CASSPGVRSGVYEQYF
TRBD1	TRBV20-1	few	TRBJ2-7	TGCAGTGCTGGGGGGGGACAGGGGGCCGACGAGCAGTACTTC	CSAGGGQGADEQYF
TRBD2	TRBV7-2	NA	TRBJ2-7	TGTGCCAGCAGCTTAGGTGGCGGGAGGAGGAGCTACGAGCAGTACTTC	CASSLGGGRRSYEQYF
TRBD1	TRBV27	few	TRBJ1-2	TGTGCCAGCAGTTCCCGGGACAGGAGCTATGGCTACACCTTC	CASSSRDRSYGYTF
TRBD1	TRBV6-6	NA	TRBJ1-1	TGTGCCAGCAAAAGGGGGACAGGGAGGAACACTGAAGCTTTCTTT	CASKRGTGRNTEAFF
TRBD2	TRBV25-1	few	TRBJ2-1	TGTGCCAGCAGTGATGCCGAGGGGCCTAGCGGCTGGGAGCAGTTCTTC	CASSDAEGPSGWEQFF
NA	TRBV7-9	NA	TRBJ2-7	TGTGCCAGCCAGAGCGGTTCCCCGGCCTACAATGAGCAGTACTTC	CASQSGSPAYNEQYF
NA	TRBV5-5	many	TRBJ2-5	TGTGCCAGAATGACTGCCGTGGGGGAGACCCAGTACTTC	CARMTAVGETQYF
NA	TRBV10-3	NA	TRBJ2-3	TGTGCCATCGCATTGACTAGCACAGATACGCAGTATTTT	CAIALTSTDTQYF
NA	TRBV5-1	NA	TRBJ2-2	TGCGCCAGCAGCCTCCGGACCCCCCGGAACACCGGGGAGCTGTTTTTT	CASSLRTPRNTGELFF
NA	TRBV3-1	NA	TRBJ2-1	TGTGCCAGCAGCTCAACTGGGACCGGGAACAATGAGCAGTTCTTC	CASSSTGTGNNEQFF
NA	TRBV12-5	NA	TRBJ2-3	TGTGCTAGTGGTCCGTCATCGGACGCTCGCTCAGATACGCAGTATTTT	CASGPSSDARSDTQYF